Following are 8 T cell receptor beta chains from one sample sequenced in a study of blood T cell repertoires in COVID-19. Profiled with immunoSEQ multiplex PCR; TCRdb holds only in-frame clones, not every one. The table has approximately 270,000 clones, roughly four fifths seen once; the top ten hold nearly 9%. The sample consisted of peripheral blood. The source is a man at least 80 years old with acute or convalescent COVID-19.

This chain connects TRBV6-5 to TRBJ1-2, with 8 bases aligning to TRBD1. Germline V gene data show CDR1 as MNHEY and CDR2 as SVGAGI. V shed 5 bases, J shed 7 bases, and the junction held 9 bases outside the gene matches. This CDR3 has 14 amino acids. For the CDR3, the DNA is TGTGCCAGCAGTCCCTCGGGACAGGCTGGTGGCTACACCTTC. Its translation: CASSPSGQAGGYTF.

This chain joins TRBV6-5 and TRBJ1-5, with a tentative D call TRBD1 (5 bases). Between the trimmed V and J ends, which lost 4 bases and 1 base, there was a span of 11 bases. The length of the CDR3 is 15 residues. Germline V lookup: CDR1 MNHEY, CDR2 SVGAGI. The CDR3 loop reads CASSWRRDSNQPQHF. The DNA for the CDR3 is TGTGCCAGCAGTTGGAGGCGGGACAGCAATCAGCCCCAGCATTTT.

The J gene is TRBJ2-3, the V gene TRBV5-8; 8 nucleotides match TRBD1. V dropped 0 bases and J dropped 3; count of bases not matched to a gene: 3. The CDR3 is 15 residues long. From germline, CDR1 is SGHTS and CDR2 YDEGEE. CDR3 DNA: TGTGCCAGCAGCTTGGGCAGGGGGCGAACAGATACGCAGTATTTT. Protein sequence: CASSLGRGRTDTQYF.

As for this clone: Other nucleotide sequences from this sample produce the same CDR3. The rearrangement uses TRBV30 and TRBJ1-1; D gene ambiguous. Trimming took 0 bases from V and 0 from J, leaving 5 bases between them. The CDR3 totals 13 residues. Germline-derived CDR1 and CDR2 are GTSNPN and SVGIG (reference sequence). The CDR3 bases are TGTGCCTGGAGTGTACTGATGAACACTGAAGCTTTCTTT. Translating gives CAWSVLMNTEAFF. The full variable domain, with the rest looked up from reference TRBV30 and TRBJ1-1, is SQTIHQWPATLVQPVGSPLSLECTVEGTSNPNLYWYRQAAGRGLQLLFYSVGIGQISSEVPQNLSASRPQDRQFILSSKKLLLSDSGFYLCAWSVLMNTEAFFGQGTRLTVV.

The chain carries TRBV6-5 and TRBJ2-7, with a possible D match to TRBD1 (7 bases). Trimming shortened V by 2 bases and J by 4 bases, and 9 bases separated the two germline ends. This CDR3 has 13 amino acids. Germline loops: CDR1 MNHEY, CDR2 SVGAGI. The CDR3 DNA is TGTGCCAGCAGTTACGCAGGGGGGTACGAGCAGTACTTC. It yields the protein CASSYAGGYEQYF.

The rearrangement joins TRBV12-5 to TRBJ1-5; 7 positions match TRBD1. This CDR3 contains 14 residues. After removal of 5 bases from V and 2 bases from J, the junction contained 3 bases not matched to a gene. Germline V gene sequence: CDR1 LGHNT, CDR2 FRNRAP. CDR3 residues: CASGKTGGNQPQHF. The DNA for the CDR3 is TGTGCTAGTGGTAAAACAGGGGGCAATCAGCCCCAGCATTTT.

V is TRBV6-5 and J is TRBJ2-3; tentatively, D is TRBD2 (5 bases). V was cut by 7 bases and J by 8 bases, with 7 bases left in between. The V gene's germline CDR1 is MNHEY and CDR2 SVGAGI. The CDR3 loop spans 10 amino acids. For the CDR3, the DNA is TGTGCCAGCACAAGCGGTACGCAGTATTTT. Translated, it gives CASTSGTQYF.

In DNA form, the CDR3 reads TGTGCCAGCAGCTTAGCCAAACAGAGTGGTCACACCATATATTTT. Its protein is CASSLAKQSGHTIYF. V is TRBV7-2 and J is TRBJ1-3, with D unclear. This CDR3 comprises 15 residues. Per the germline V gene, CDR1 is SGHTA and CDR2 is FQGNSA. Between the trimmed V and J ends, which lost 0 bases and 8 bases, there was a span of 14 bases.